The clone carrying this T cell receptor (beta chain) was observed at least ten times. Its antigen is not identified. The V gene's germline CDR1 is MNHNS and CDR2 SASEGT. The germline V and J ends were trimmed by 0 bases and 12 bases, with 8 bases remaining between them. CDR3 size: 12 residues. The data belong to a study of metastatic and nonmetastatic thyroid tumors. Overall study context: Peripheral blood and tumor or nodule samples from malignant and benign thyroid patients were compared.

In the authors' workflow: Clinicopathological groups supplied CDR3 differences that were used to build a distant-metastasis classifier for papillary thyroid cancer. TCRdb re-called the PCR reads through MiXCR. The V and J calls were determined by TCRdb, not by the authors. The repertoire holds about 34,000 clones, with 35% to 45% as singletons. Every patient underwent thyroid surgery untreated. Whole-study results and caveats: Malignant thyroid tumors reportedly had TCR beta diversity that was significantly higher than in benign nodules, in blood and tumor.

Sequenced: tumor tissue. The clonotype comes from a female donor with papillary thyroid cancer or a benign thyroid nodule (not recorded which). Some clones in this sample may be carry-over from other donors' samples. This sequence joins TRBV6-1 and TRBJ1-4; no clear D gene. The CDR3 reads CASSEAARQLFF. Here the CDR3 DNA reads TGTGCCAGCAGTGAAGCCGCCAGGCAACTGTTTTTT.